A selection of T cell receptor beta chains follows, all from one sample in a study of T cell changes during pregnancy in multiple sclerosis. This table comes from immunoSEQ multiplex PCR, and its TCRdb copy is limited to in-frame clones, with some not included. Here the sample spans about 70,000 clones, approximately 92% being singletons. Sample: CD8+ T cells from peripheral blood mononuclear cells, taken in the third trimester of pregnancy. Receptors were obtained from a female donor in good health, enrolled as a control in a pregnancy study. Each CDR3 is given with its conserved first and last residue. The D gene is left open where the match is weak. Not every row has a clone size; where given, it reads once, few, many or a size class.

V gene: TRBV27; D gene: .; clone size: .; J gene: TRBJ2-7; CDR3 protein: CASSLSAAGREQYF; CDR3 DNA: TGTGCCAGCAGTTTATCGGCTGCGGGGCGGGAGCAGTACTTC
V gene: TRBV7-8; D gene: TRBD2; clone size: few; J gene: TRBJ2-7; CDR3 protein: CASSPGGPGLVYEQYF; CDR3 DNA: TGTGCCAGCAGCCCCGGAGGTCCCGGACTAGTCTACGAGCAGTACTTC
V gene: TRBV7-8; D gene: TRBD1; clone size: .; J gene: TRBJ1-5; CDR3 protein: CASSLGQAGNQPQHF; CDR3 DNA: TGTGCCAGCAGCCTGGGACAGGCGGGGAATCAGCCCCAGCATTTT
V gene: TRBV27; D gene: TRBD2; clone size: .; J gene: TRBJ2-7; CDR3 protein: CASSYAGGGPYEQYF; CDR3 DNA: TGTGCCAGCAGTTACGCGGGGGGGGGACCTTACGAGCAGTACTTC
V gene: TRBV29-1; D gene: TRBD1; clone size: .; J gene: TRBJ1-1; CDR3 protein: CSVCLQGGTEAFF; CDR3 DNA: TGCAGCGTATGCTTACAGGGGGGCACTGAAGCTTTCTTT
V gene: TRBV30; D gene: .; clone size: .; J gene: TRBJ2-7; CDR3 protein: CAWTDNSYEQYF; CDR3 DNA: TGTGCCTGGACGGACAACTCCTACGAGCAGTACTTC
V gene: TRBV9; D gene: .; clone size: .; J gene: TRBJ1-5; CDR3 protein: CASSAGQSNQPQHF; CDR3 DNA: TGTGCCAGCAGCGCAGGACAGAGCAATCAGCCCCAGCATTTT
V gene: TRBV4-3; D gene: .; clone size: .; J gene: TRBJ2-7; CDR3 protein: CASSQVVVSYEQYF; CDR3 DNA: TGCGCCAGCAGCCAAGTAGTCGTTTCCTACGAGCAGTACTTC
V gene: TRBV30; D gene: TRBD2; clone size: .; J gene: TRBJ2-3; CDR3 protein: CAWAGLGADTQYF; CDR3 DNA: TGTGCCTGGGCGGGACTAGGCGCAGATACGCAGTATTTT
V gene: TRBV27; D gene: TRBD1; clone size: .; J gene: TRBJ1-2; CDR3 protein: CASSGGQSYGYTF; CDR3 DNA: TGTGCCAGCAGTGGGGGACAGTCCTATGGCTACACCTTC
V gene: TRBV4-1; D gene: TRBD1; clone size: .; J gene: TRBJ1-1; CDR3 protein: CASSHPTGQGGTEAFF; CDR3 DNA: TGCGCCAGCAGCCATCCAACCGGACAGGGTGGCACTGAAGCTTTCTTT
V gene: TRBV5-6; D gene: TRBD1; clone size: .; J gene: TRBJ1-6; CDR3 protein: CASSLGQLQSSYNSPLHF; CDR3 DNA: TGTGCCAGCAGCCTGGGACAGTTACAAAGCTCCTATAATTCACCCCTCCACTTT
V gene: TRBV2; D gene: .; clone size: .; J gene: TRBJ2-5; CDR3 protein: CASSEFQVRAQETQYF; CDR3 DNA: TGTGCCAGCAGTGAGTTTCAGGTCAGGGCCCAAGAGACCCAGTACTTC
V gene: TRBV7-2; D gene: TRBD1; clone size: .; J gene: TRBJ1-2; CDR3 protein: CASSYLDDRGDGYTF; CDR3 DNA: TGTGCCAGCAGCTACCTCGATGACAGGGGCGATGGCTACACCTTC
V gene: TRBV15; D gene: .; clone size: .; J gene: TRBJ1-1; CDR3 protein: CATSREGRVEAFF; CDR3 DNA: TGTGCCACCAGCAGAGAGGGGCGAGTTGAAGCTTTCTTT
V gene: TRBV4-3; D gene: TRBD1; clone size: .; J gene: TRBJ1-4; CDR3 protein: CASSQEAGGREKLFF; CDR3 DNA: TGCGCCAGCAGCCAAGAAGCAGGGGGGCGGGAAAAACTGTTTTTT
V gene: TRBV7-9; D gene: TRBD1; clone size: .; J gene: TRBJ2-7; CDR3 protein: CASSPRTGGASYEQYF; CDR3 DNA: TGTGCCAGCAGCCCACGGACAGGGGGCGCCTCCTACGAGCAGTACTTC
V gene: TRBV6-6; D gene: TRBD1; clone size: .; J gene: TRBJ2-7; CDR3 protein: CASSPVDRAPYEQYF; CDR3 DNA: TGTGCCAGCAGCCCCGTGGACAGGGCCCCCTACGAGCAGTACTTC
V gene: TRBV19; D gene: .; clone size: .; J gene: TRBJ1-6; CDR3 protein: CASSVPGQYNSPLHF; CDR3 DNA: TGTGCCAGTAGTGTCCCTGGACAGTATAATTCACCCCTCCACTTT
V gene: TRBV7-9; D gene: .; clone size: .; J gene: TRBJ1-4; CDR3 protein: CASSLGASDEKLFF; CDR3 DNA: TGTGCCAGCAGCTTAGGGGCGTCCGATGAAAAACTGTTTTTT
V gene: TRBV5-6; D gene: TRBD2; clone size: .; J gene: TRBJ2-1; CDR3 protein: CASSLSAGGLGGNEQFF; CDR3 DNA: TGTGCCAGCAGCTTATCCGCGGGGGGCCTTGGAGGCAATGAGCAGTTCTTC
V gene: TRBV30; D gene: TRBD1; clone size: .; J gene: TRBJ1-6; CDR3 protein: CAWGTGTGDSPLHF; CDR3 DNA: TGTGCCTGGGGCACCGGGACAGGAGATTCACCCCTCCACTTT
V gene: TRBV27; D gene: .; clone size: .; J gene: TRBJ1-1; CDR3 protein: CASSLADMNTEAFF; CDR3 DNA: TGTGCCAGCAGTTTGGCAGACATGAACACTGAAGCTTTCTTT
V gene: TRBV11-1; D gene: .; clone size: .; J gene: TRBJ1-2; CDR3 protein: CASSPSTLSDGYTF; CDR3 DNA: TGTGCCAGCAGCCCCTCGACATTGTCCGATGGCTACACCTTC
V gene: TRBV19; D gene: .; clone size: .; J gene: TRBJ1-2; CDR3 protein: CASSIILGSDGYTF; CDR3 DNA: TGTGCCAGTAGTATAATCCTTGGGAGCGATGGCTACACCTTC
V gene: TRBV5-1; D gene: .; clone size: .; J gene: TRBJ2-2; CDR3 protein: CASSWDNQNTGELFF; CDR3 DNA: TGCGCCAGCAGTTGGGACAATCAGAACACCGGGGAGCTGTTTTTT
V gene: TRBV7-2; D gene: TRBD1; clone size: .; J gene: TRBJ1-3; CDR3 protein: CASSLTGTGDNTIYF; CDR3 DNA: TGTGCCAGCAGCTTAACCGGGACAGGTGATAACACCATATATTTT
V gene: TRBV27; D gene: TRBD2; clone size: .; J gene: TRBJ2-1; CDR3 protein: CASTPASGGLF; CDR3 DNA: TGTGCCAGCACCCCGGCCAGCGGGGGCCTCTTC
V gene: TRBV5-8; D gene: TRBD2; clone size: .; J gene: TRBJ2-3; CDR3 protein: CASSSLAGNTDTQYF; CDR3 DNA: TGTGCCAGCAGCTCTTTAGCGGGTAACACAGATACGCAGTATTTT
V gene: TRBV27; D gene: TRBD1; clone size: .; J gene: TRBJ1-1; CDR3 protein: CASSDGQGGTEAFF; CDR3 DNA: TGTGCCAGCAGTGATGGACAGGGAGGCACTGAAGCTTTCTTT
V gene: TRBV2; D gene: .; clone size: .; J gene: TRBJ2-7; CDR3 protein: CASSEALRGSYEQYF; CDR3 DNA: TGTGCCAGCAGTGAAGCGCTCCGGGGATCCTACGAGCAGTACTTC
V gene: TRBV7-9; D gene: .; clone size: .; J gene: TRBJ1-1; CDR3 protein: CASSPVQGGTEAFF; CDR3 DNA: TGTGCCAGCAGCCCCGTACAGGGAGGGACTGAAGCTTTCTTT
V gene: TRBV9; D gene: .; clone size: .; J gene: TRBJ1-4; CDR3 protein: CASSVDGTTNEKLFF; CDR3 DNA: TGTGCCAGCAGCGTAGACGGGACAACTAATGAAAAACTGTTTTTT
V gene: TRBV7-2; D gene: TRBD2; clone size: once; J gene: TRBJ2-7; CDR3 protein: CASSLVGLAVDEQYF; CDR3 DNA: TGTGCCAGCAGCTTAGTTGGACTAGCAGTCGACGAGCAGTACTTC
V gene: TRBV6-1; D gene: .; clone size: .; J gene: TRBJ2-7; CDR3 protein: CASIGDPTGYEQYF; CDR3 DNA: TGTGCCAGCATTGGGGACCCGACAGGATACGAGCAGTACTTC
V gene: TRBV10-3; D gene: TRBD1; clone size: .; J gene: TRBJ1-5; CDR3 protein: CAISESNTGGNQPQHF; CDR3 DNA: TGTGCCATCAGTGAGTCGAATACAGGGGGCAATCAGCCCCAGCATTTT
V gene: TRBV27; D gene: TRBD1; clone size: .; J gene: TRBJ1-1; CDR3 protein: CASSTGAEAFF; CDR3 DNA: TGTGCCAGCAGCACAGGGGCTGAAGCTTTCTTT
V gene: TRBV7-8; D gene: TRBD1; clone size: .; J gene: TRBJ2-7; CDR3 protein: CASSVGQGDYEQYF; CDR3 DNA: TGTGCCAGCAGCGTGGGACAGGGGGACTACGAGCAGTACTTC
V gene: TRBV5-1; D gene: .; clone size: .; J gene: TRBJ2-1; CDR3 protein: CASSFLSNEQFF; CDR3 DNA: TGCGCCAGCAGCTTCCTTTCCAATGAGCAGTTCTTC
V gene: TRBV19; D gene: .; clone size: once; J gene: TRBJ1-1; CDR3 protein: CASRQLTERDTEAFF; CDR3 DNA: TGTGCCAGTAGACAACTTACAGAGAGGGACACTGAAGCTTTCTTT
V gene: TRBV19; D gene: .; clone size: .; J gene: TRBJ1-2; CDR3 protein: CASSAETVGYGYTF; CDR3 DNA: TGTGCCAGTAGTGCAGAGACAGTAGGCTATGGCTACACCTTC
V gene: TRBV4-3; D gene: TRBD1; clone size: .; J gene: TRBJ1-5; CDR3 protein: CASSLWRRPGQGLKYSNQPQHF; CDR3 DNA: TGCGCCAGCAGCCTTTGGCGGCGTCCGGGACAGGGACTGAAGTATAGCAATCAGCCCCAGCATTTT
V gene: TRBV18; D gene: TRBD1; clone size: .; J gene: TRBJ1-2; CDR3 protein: CASSPGQGINYGYTF; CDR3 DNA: TGTGCCAGCTCACCAGGACAGGGCATTAACTATGGCTACACCTTC
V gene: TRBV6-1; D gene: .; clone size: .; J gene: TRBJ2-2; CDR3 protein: CASSEGARVSGELFF; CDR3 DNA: TGTGCCAGCAGTGAAGGGGCCAGGGTCAGCGGGGAGCTGTTTTTT
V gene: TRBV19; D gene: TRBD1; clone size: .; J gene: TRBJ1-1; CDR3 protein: CASRRQGENTEAFF; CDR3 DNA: TGTGCCAGTAGACGACAGGGGGAGAACACTGAAGCTTTCTTT
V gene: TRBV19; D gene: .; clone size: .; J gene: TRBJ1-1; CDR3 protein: CASSGEMNTEAFF; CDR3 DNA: TGTGCCAGTAGCGGAGAGATGAACACTGAAGCTTTCTTT
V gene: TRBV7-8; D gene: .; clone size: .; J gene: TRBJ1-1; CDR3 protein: CASSSQGYTEAFF; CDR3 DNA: TGTGCCAGCAGCTCTCAGGGGTACACTGAAGCTTTCTTT
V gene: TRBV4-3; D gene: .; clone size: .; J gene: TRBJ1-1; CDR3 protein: CASSHRGRNTEAFF; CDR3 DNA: TGCGCCAGCAGCCATCGGGGGAGGAACACTGAAGCTTTCTTT
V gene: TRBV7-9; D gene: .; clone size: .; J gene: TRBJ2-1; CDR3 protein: CASSPTHSEGGNEQFF; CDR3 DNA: TGTGCCAGCAGCCCCACCCACAGTGAAGGCGGGAATGAGCAGTTCTTC
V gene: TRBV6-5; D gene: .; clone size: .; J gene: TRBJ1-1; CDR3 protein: CASRYYWDGRGEAFF; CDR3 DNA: TGTGCCAGCAGATACTACTGGGACGGGCGGGGTGAAGCTTTCTTT
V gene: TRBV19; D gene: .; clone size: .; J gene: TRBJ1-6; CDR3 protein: CASSISLTSSYNSPLHF; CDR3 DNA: TGTGCCAGTAGTATATCGTTAACTAGCTCCTATAATTCACCCCTCCACTTT
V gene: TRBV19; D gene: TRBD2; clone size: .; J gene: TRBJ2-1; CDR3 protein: CASSITLAGASYNEQFF; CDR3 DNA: TGTGCCAGTAGTATTACACTAGCGGGGGCCTCATACAATGAGCAGTTCTTC
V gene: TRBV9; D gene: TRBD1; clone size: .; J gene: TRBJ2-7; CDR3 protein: CASSDRDRGYEQYF; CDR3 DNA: TGTGCCAGCAGCGACCGGGACAGGGGCTACGAGCAGTACTTC
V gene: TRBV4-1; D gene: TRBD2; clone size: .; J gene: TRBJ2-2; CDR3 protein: CASSQGPGLGGTGELFF; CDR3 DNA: TGCGCCAGCAGCCAAGGCCCTGGACTAGGTGGCACCGGGGAGCTGTTTTTT
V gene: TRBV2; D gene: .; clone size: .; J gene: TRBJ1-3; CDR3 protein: CASSEVIQFSGNTIYF; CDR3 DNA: TGTGCCAGCAGTGAAGTTATACAGTTCTCTGGAAACACCATATATTTT
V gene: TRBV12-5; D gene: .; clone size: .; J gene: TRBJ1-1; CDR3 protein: CASGLTEAFF; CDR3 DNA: TGTGCTAGTGGTCTCACTGAAGCTTTCTTT
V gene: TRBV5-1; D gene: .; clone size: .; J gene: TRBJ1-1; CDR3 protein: CASSLNLRNTEAFF; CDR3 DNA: TGCGCCAGCAGCTTGAATTTGAGGAACACTGAAGCTTTCTTT